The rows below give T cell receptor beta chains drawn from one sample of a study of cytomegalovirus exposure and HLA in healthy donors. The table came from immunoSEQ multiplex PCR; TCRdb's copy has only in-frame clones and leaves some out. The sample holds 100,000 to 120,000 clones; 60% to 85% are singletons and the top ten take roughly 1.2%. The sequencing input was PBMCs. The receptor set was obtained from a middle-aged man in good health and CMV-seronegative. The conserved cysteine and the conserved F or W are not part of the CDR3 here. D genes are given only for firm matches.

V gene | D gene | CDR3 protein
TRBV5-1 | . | ASSLSPGGTNEQF
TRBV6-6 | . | ASSWAGYNEQF
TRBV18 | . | ASSLTDSHNSPLH
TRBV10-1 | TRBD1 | ASSRQGITQPQH
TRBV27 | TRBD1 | ASSFPGTGFGANVLT
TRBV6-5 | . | ASSPGGGGTGELF
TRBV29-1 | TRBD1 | SVATGGLAKNIQY
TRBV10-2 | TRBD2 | ASSESASGSEETQY
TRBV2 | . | ASSNPGTEAF
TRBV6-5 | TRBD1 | ASSYTTRGRYTEAF
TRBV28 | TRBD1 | ASSHSGTGVKNIQY
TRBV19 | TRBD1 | ASSTRTGGGNTEAF
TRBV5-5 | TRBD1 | ASSSGTGHTEAF
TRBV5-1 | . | ASSSGTPQETQY
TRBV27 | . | ASSPWQGTEAF
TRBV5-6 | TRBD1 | ASSSDRVPRYTQY
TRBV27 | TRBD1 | ASSQRQGVVETQY
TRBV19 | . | ASSISGQFNQPQH
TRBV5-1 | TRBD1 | ASRARDRGSGANVLT
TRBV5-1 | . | ASSLDPVFAQEQY
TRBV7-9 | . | AERLIAEAF
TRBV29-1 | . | SVDNSYNEQF
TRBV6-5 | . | ASSYGGRGGRNEQF
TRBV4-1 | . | ASSRLQGALGGYT
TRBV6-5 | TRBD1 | ASSTRDRIYGYT
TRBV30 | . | AWSVLGLGGNIQY
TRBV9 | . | ASSVTPREETQY
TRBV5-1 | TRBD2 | ASSLSSSGGNEQF
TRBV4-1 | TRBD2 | ASSQVLAGGFSYEQY
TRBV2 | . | ASSASGNNYGYT
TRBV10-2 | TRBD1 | ASSFLTGSDEQY
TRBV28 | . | ASSSQTGPSYT
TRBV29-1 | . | SVGGGPNTGELF
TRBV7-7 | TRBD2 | ASSLSSGPYNEQF
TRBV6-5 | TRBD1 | ASSPDRVYYGYT
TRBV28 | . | ASSLYRENEQY
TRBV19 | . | ASSIGGGTEAF
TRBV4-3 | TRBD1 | ASSDRAVSPLH
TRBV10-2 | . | ASKFTRNLETQY
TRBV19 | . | AREGHTNPQETQY
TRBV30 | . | AWRGGVGVPR
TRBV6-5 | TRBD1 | ASKPDRVYGQPQH
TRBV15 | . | ATSRDTSQETQY
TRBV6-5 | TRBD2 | ASSYPTSGSYEQY
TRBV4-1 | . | ASRQTGTSTEAF
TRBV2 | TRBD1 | ASSKTGNYNEQF
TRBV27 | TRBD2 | ASRPLAGAYNEQF
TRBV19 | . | ASSIDGASARYEQY
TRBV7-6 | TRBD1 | ASSLNHRGPRGQPQH
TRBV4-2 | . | ASSLSNSGSGSEQY
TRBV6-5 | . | ASSRVSPNYGYT
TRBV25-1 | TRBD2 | ASSDAGVGFHEQY
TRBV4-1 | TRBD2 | ASSQGRQGGRSGRCSYEQY
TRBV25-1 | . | ASTRQDSYGYT
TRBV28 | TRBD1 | ASSPTGQGGYGYT
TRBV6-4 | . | ASRQGTEAF
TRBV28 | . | ASSPQTGYSGNTIY
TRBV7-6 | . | ASSLAAGETYEQY
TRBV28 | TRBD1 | ASSPGTGPNTEAF
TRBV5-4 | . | ASSLFLGNTEAF